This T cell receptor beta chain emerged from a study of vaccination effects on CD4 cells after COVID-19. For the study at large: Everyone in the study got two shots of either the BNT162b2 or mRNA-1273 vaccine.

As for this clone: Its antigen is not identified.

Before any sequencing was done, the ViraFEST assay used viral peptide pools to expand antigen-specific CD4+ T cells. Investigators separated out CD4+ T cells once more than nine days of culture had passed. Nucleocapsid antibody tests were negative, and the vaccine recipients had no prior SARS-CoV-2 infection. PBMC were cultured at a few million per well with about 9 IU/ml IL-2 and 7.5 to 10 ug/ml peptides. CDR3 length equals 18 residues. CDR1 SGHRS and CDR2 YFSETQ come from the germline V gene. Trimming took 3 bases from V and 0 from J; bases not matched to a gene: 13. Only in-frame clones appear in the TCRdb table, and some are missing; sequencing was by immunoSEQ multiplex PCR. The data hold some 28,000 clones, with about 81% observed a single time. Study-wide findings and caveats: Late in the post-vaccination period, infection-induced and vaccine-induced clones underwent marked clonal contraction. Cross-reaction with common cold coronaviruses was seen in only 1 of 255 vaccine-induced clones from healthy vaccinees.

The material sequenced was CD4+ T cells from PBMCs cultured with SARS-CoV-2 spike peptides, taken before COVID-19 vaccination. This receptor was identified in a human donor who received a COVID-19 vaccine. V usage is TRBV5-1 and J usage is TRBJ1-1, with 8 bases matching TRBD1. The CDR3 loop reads CASSSPFGTGNLNTEAFF. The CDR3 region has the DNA TGCGCCAGCAGCTCGCCCTTCGGGACAGGAAACCTGAACACTGAAGCTTTCTTT.